The subject of this entry is one T cell receptor beta chain. The sample is drawn from a study of blood T cell repertoires in COVID-19. Looking at the study overall: Both acute and convalescent COVID-19 samples were obtained from the United States, Italy and Spain. PBMCs, B-cell-depleted T cells, or T cells provided the cDNA or gDNA that made up the material.

Authors' processing steps: Nucleated cell counts were estimated from reference gene primer amplification. Sequencing was performed with immunoSEQ multiplex PCR; in TCRdb, only in-frame clones are kept and a portion is missing. Clonal size and the V and J genes are those of that table, whereas D and trimming came from the DNA. The table includes more than 10,000 clones, about 90% detected once. V was pared by 2 bases and J by 5 bases, with 13 bases between. Germline values: CDR1 SNHLY, CDR2 FYNNEI. This CDR3 has 14 amino acids. This sequence was found in a human donor with active COVID-19. The donor label of this sample is uncertain. Source material: peripheral blood. The chain is built from TRBV2 and TRBJ2-7; D might be TRBD2 (5 bases). In DNA, the CDR3 is TGTGCCAGCAGTGAAAACAGAGGGATCCACGAGCAGTACTTC. As protein: CASSENRGIHEQYF.